These T cell receptor beta chains were read from a single sample in a study of blood T cell repertoires in COVID-19. Clones were read by immunoSEQ multiplex PCR, and TCRdb kept only the in-frame ones, dropping some. The sample holds hundreds of thousands of clones, 80% to 90% seen once. Source material: PBMCs or T cells enriched from blood (not recorded which). These receptors all come from a man under 40 who had recovered from COVID-19. CDR3s include the opening cysteine and the closing phenylalanine or tryptophan. Fields, in order: D gene, V gene, clone size, J gene, CDR3 protein, CDR3 DNA. D genes are given only for firm matches. Rows give clone size only sometimes, using once, few, many, or a class for an expanded clone.

-	TRBV27	-	TRBJ1-1	CASSLGIRGTEAFF	TGTGCCAGCAGTTTAGGGATTCGGGGAACTGAAGCTTTCTTT
TRBD1	TRBV4-1	once	TRBJ1-2	CASSQPTGGPSGGYTF	TGCGCCAGCAGCCAGCCGACAGGGGGTCCTTCAGGCGGCTACACCTTC
-	TRBV9	few	TRBJ1-1	CASSVGKNTEAFF	TGTGCCAGCAGCGTCGGGAAGAACACTGAAGCTTTCTTT
TRBD1	TRBV11-2	-	TRBJ1-3	CASSLVGQGYSGNTIYF	TGTGCCAGCAGCTTAGTCGGACAGGGATACTCTGGAAACACCATATATTTT
TRBD1	TRBV11-2	-	TRBJ2-7	CASSSDRGGHEQYF	TGTGCCAGCAGCTCCGACAGGGGTGGGCACGAGCAGTACTTC
-	TRBV6-5	once	TRBJ2-7	CASRTTAYEQYF	TGTGCCAGCAGAACGACAGCCTACGAGCAGTACTTC
TRBD1	TRBV19	-	TRBJ1-2	CASSNDRAGGYTF	TGTGCCAGTAGTAACGACAGGGCAGGTGGCTACACCTTC
-	TRBV18	-	TRBJ1-3	CASSPYSLHSGNTIYF	TGTGCCAGCTCACCTTACAGTCTTCACTCTGGAAACACCATATATTTT
-	TRBV5-3	few	TRBJ2-3	CARWVRRPTTQYF	TGTGCCAGATGGGTGCGGCGACCGACGACGCAGTATTTT
TRBD2	TRBV4-1	-	TRBJ2-3	CASSQPFLAGGTDTQYF	TGCGCCAGCAGCCAACCTTTCCTAGCGGGAGGTACAGATACGCAGTATTTT